These 22 T cell receptor beta chains came from one sample sequenced in a study of cytomegalovirus exposure and HLA in healthy donors. The PCR contained 60 Vbeta and 13 Jbeta primers. TCRdb keeps only in-frame clones here, not all; method: immunoSEQ multiplex PCR. The sample has about 110,000 clones, 70% to 85% seen once. Sequencing input: PBMCs. These receptors all stem from a man between 60 and 75 years old in good health and CMV-seronegative.

This clone occurred a few times. The chain uses TRBV5-4 and TRBJ2-3; D ambiguous. The CDR3 loop spans 12 amino acids. Trimming took off 1 base at V and 6 bases at J, with 6 bases between the two ends. Germline CDR1 SGHNT, CDR2 YYREEE (reference sequence). This CDR3 reads CASSLTADTQYF. Written as DNA, the CDR3 is TGTGCCAGCAGCTTGACCGCGGATACGCAGTATTTT.

The gene calls are TRBV4-3 and TRBJ1-6; 7 positions match TRBD1. V trimming: 2 bases; J trimming: 8 bases; junction bases outside the gene matches: 3. Germline CDR1 LGHNA, CDR2 YSLEER. This CDR3 has 14 amino acids. Here the CDR3 reads CASSQRDRDSPLHF. The CDR3 nucleotides are TGCGCCAGCAGCCAAAGGGACAGAGATTCACCCCTCCACTTT.

The chain couples TRBV19 to TRBJ1-2; the match to TRBD1 covers 9 bases. J was trimmed by 4 bases and V by 5 bases; bases with no gene match: 8. Germline assignment: CDR1 LNHDA and CDR2 SQIVND (reference sequence). This CDR3 comprises 15 residues. DNA of the CDR3: TGTGCCAGTAGTCCACAGGGGGCGCTCCCCTATGGCTACACCTTC. It translates to CASSPQGALPYGYTF.

Points on this clone: The junction does not match germline at one end; this may be a read error. J is TRBJ1-6 and V is TRBV2; no reliable D call. Germline V gene lookup returns CDR1 SNHLY and CDR2 FYNNEI. The CDR3 is 14 amino acids. CDR3 amino acids: CASTLGAKNSPPHF. CDR3 bases: TGTGCCAGCACGTTAGGAGCCAAGAATTCACCCCCCCACTTT.

This rearrangement joins TRBV5-6 to TRBJ1-1; 8 bases fit TRBD1. Germline V gene lookup returns CDR1 SGHDT and CDR2 YYEEEE. This CDR3 comprises 14 residues. With 0 bases clipped from V and 4 bases from J, the junction kept 2 bases outside the gene matches. The CDR3 sequence: CASSLEDRATEAFF. CDR3 DNA sequence: TGTGCCAGCAGCTTGGAGGACAGGGCCACTGAAGCTTTCTTT.

V and J are TRBV5-4 and TRBJ2-4; D may be TRBD1 (5 bases). CDR1 is SGHNT and CDR2 is YYREEE in the germline V gene (reference sequence). The CDR3 extends over 13 amino acids. Trimming shortened V by 4 bases and J by 4 bases, and 9 bases separated the two germline ends. As DNA, the CDR3 is TGTGCCAGCAGCCAGGGAACGAAAAACATTCAGTACTTC. This codes for CASSQGTKNIQYF.

The chain uses TRBV28 and TRBJ1-5, with 7 nucleotides matching TRBD1. Germline values: CDR1 MDHEN, CDR2 SYDVKM. J gave up 4 bases and V 6 bases, and 9 bases lay outside the gene matches. The CDR3 runs 15 residues. CDR3 sequence (DNA): TGTGCCAGCAGCACCGGGACAGTTTTTAATCAGCCCCAGCATTTT. Translated: CASSTGTVFNQPQHF.

This clone was counted between two and nine times. The rearrangement uses TRBV6-6 and TRBJ1-6; 7 bases are a match to TRBD1. V was pared by 6 bases and J by 6 bases, with 8 bases of the junction left unmatched. The CDR3 covers 15 residues. Germline CDR1 and CDR2: MNHNY and SVGAGI (reference sequence). CDR3: CASRLRQGTNSPLHF. CDR3 nucleotides: TGTGCCAGCAGACTAAGACAGGGCACTAATTCACCCCTCCACTTT.

V is TRBV7-2 and J is TRBJ2-2; 11 bases align to TRBD1. Germline V gene data show CDR1 as SGHTA and CDR2 as FQGNSA. The CDR3 runs to 16 residues. J gave up 2 bases and V 4 bases, and 3 bases lay outside the gene matches. The CDR3 sequence is CASSSGTGGNTGELFF. The CDR3 coding sequence is TGTGCCAGCAGCTCGGGGACAGGGGGAAACACCGGGGAGCTGTTTTTT. The complete variable domain, with remaining parts taken from reference TRBV7-2 and TRBJ2-2, reads GAGVSQSPSNKVTEKGKDVELRCDPISGHTALYWYRQSLGQGLEFLIYFQGNSAPDKSGLPSDRFSAERTGGSVSTLTIQRTQQEDSAVYLCASSSGTGGNTGELFFGEGSRLTVL.

The V and J genes are TRBV30 and TRBJ2-7, with TRBD1 matching over 9 bases. The CDR3 length is 14 residues. Germline assignment: CDR1 GTSNPN and CDR2 SVGIG (reference sequence). V shed 5 bases, J shed 6 bases, and the junction held 11 bases outside the gene matches. The CDR3 DNA sequence: TGTGCCTGGGATAGAGGACAGGGGTTTAGCGAGCAGTACTTC. Its protein product is CAWDRGQGFSEQYF.

The V gene is TRBV28, the J gene TRBJ1-3; 8 bases are shared with TRBD1. Germline V gene data show CDR1 as MDHEN and CDR2 as SYDVKM. J was trimmed by 0 bases and V by 5 bases; bases with no gene match: 6. This CDR3 has 16 residues. The CDR3: CASSPGDRLSGNTIYF. As DNA, the CDR3 is TGTGCCAGCAGTCCCGGGGACAGGCTCTCTGGAAACACCATATATTTT.

This clone has only a few counts. This chain links TRBV4-2 with TRBJ2-6; possibly TRBD2 for D (5 bases). CDR1 and CDR2 (germline): LGHNA, YNFKEQ. The ends were cut back, 1 base at V and 4 bases at J, with 8 bases in the middle. The length of the CDR3 is 15 residues. CDR3 sequence: CASSQGPGGANVLTF. The CDR3 DNA follows: TGTGCCAGCAGCCAAGGACCGGGGGGGGCCAACGTCCTGACTTTC.

This clone was detected only once. CDR3 coding DNA: TGTGCCAGCAGTGAAAGCGCAGTCTCTGGAAACACCATATATTTT. Protein sequence: CASSESAVSGNTIYF. The chain links TRBV2 to TRBJ1-3; D gene ambiguous. CDR1 is SNHLY, CDR2 FYNNEI, per germline. There are 15 residues in the CDR3. V was cut by 2 bases and J by 0 bases, with 8 bases left in between.

The genes are TRBV15 and TRBJ2-1; 10 nucleotides match TRBD1. The germline CDR1 and CDR2 sequences are LNHNV and YYDKDF (reference sequence). V gave up 0 bases and J gave up 8 bases; unmatched junction bases: 7. This CDR3 is 16 amino acids long. The CDR3 region has the DNA TGTGCCACCAGCAGAGATCCGGACAGGGGGATAGATGAGCAGTTCTTC. It is translated as CATSRDPDRGIDEQFF.

This clone was seen a single time. V usage is TRBV7-8 and J usage is TRBJ1-5; D possibly corresponds to TRBD1 (5 bases). CDR1 and CDR2 (germline): SGHVS, FQNEAQ. The CDR3 sequence is 15 residues long. Trimming took 4 bases from V and 0 from J, leaving 10 bases between them. CDR3 sequence reads: CASSSDSHSNQPQHF. CDR3 DNA sequence: TGTGCCAGCAGCTCCGACAGCCATAGCAATCAGCCCCAGCATTTT.

This chain uses TRBV29-1 with TRBJ2-7; no firm D call. Germline V gene lookup returns CDR1 SQVTM and CDR2 ANQGSEA. This CDR3 comprises 10 residues. The V and J ends lost 4 bases and 4 bases respectively, with 5 bases between them. The DNA of the CDR3 is TGCAGCGTTGGCACTTACGAGCAGTACTTC. It yields the protein CSVGTYEQYF.

This chain uses TRBV4-2 with TRBJ2-3; 8 bases are shared with TRBD1. The CDR3 covers 16 residues. The junction had 6 bases not matched to a gene; V was cut back by 3 bases and J by 1 base. CDR1 and CDR2 from the germline V gene are LGHNA and YNFKEQ. The DNA of the CDR3 is TGTGCCAGCAGCCACAGTCAGGGGGCCGGCACAGATACGCAGTATTTT. Translating it yields CASSHSQGAGTDTQYF.

The chain is built from TRBV2 and TRBJ2-2; 8 bases line up with TRBD1. This CDR3 contains 13 residues. The germline CDR1 and CDR2 sequences are SNHLY and FYNNEI. The junction had 0 bases not matched to a gene; V was cut back by 4 bases and J by 5 bases. In DNA form, the CDR3 reads TGTGCCAGCAGTGGGACAGGGACCGGGGAGCTGTTTTTT. Protein sequence: CASSGTGTGELFF. Filled out from reference TRBV2 and TRBJ2-2, the complete variable domain reads EPEVTQTPSHQVTQMGQEVILRCVPISNHLYFYWYRQILGQKVEFLVSFYNNEISEKSEIFDDQFSVERPDGSNFTLKIRSTKLEDSAMYFCASSGTGTGELFFGEGSRLTVL.

This chain joins TRBV7-2 and TRBJ1-1; 8 bases map to TRBD1. CDR1 SGHTA and CDR2 FQGNSA come from the germline V gene. The V segment lost 4 bases and the J segment 4 bases; nucleotides outside the gene matches: 5. The CDR3 runs to 14 residues. Here the CDR3 DNA reads TGTGCCAGCAGCTGGACAGGGCTGGGCACTGAAGCTTTCTTT. This sequence encodes CASSWTGLGTEAFF.

CDR3 nucleotides: TGTGCCAGCAGTTCAGTCCCCCCCAACTATGGCTACACCTTC. Its protein is CASSSVPPNYGYTF. The chain links TRBV6-6 to TRBJ1-2, with D uncertain. This CDR3 has 14 residues. Germline V gene lookup returns CDR1 MNHNY and CDR2 SVGAGI (reference sequence). V gave up 4 bases and J gave up 2 bases, with 11 bases separating them.

The genes are TRBV6-1 and TRBJ1-5; possible D gene TRBD1, 6 bases. Germline loops: CDR1 MNHNS, CDR2 SASEGT. The CDR3 extends over 15 amino acids. Trimming removed 5 bases at V and 2 bases at J, with 13 bases between. The CDR3 here is CASSSTGFGNQPQHF. In DNA form, the CDR3 reads TGTGCCAGCAGTTCTACAGGGTTTGGCAATCAGCCCCAGCATTTT.

This chain uses TRBV29-1 with TRBJ2-7; 7 bases align to TRBD1. V lost 6 bases to trimming and J lost 5 bases; unmatched junction nucleotides: 25. Germline V gene data show CDR1 as SQVTM and CDR2 as ANQGSEA. The length of the CDR3 is 18 residues. CDR3 DNA: TGCAGCGTCGGGGCAAAAGATGACAGGGACCTCCTAAGTGACGAGCAGTACGTC. Protein sequence: CSVGAKDDRDLLSDEQYV.